This TCR beta chain was captured in a study of post-analysis software for immune sequencing data. Study observations and caveats: Several TRBV segments, TRBV5-6, TRBV5-1 and TRBV20-1 among them, were found more frequent in patients than controls.

Sequencing libraries made from TCR beta cDNA carried unique molecular identifiers. Starting from about 1 to 10 million T cells, the study yielded 450,000 to 500,000 cDNA molecules. TCRdb re-called the PCR reads with MiXCR, one entry per CDR3 protein. The table records around 710,000 distinct CDR3 sequences, 40% to 55% of them present only once. Comments on this clonotype: Antigen: not known.

CDR1 is DFQATT and CDR2 is SNEGSKA in the germline V gene (reference sequence). The CDR3 sequence is 15 residues long. Trimming took 6 bases from V and 13 from J, leaving 28 bases between them. Sequencing input: blood. The chain has TRBV20-1 and TRBJ2-1; D may be TRBD1 or TRBD2 (6 bases each). This TCR derives from a girl aged 10 to 17 with multiple sclerosis. CDR3 bases: TGCAGTGCCATCTCTTGGCGGGAAGGGGGAGAGACCCAGTTCTTC. Translated, it gives CSAISWREGGETQFF.